The clone carrying this TCR beta chain was detected many times. TCRdb passed the RACE reads through MiXCR, listing each CDR3 protein once. The sample shows 250,000 or so distinct CDR3 sequences, over 7.5% of them seen only once. This CDR3 is built from 11 residues. Germline V CDR1 and CDR2: SQVTM, ANQGSEA. V gave up 5 bases and J gave up 1 base, with 5 bases separating them. The sample is drawn from a study of human T cells and chemical hapten exposure. The time point denotes: pre-sensitization, week 0. The sample's treatment: therapeutic diphenylcyclopropenone sensitization with weekly scalp DPC. Here the sequenced sample was whole blood, taken in connection with sensitization to the hapten diphenylcyclopropenone (DPC). The chain links TRBV29-1 to TRBJ1-1; the D is unclear. This TCR was recovered from a man aged 18 to 30 with alopecia areata. Some clones in this sample may be carry-over from other donors' samples. The CDR3 protein is CSVTKNTEAFF. The CDR3 nucleotides read TGCAGCGTTACCAAGAACACTGAAGCTTTCTTT.